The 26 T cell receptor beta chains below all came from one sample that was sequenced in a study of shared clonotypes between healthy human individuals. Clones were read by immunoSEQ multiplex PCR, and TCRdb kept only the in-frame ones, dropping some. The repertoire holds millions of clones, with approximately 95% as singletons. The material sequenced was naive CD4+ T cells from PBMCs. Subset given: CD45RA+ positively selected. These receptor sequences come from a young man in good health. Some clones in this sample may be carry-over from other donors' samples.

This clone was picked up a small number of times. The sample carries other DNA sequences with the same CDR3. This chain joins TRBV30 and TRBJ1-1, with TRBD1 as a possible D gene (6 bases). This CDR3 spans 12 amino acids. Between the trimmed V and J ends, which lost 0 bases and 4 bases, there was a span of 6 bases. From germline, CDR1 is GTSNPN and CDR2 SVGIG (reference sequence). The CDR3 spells CAWSVGGTEAFF. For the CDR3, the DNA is TGTGCCTGGAGTGTAGGGGGCACTGAAGCTTTCTTT.

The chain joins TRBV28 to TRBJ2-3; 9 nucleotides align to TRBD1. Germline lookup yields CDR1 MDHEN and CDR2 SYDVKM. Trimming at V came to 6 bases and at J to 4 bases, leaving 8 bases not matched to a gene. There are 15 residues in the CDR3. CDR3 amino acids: CASREGQGRADTQYF. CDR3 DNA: TGTGCCAGCAGAGAGGGACAGGGTAGAGCAGATACGCAGTATTTT.

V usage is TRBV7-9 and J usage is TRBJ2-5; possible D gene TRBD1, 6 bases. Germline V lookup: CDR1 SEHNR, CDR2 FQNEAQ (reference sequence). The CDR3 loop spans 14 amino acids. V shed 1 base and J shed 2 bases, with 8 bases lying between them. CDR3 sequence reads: CASSLGTVQETQYF. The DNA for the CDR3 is TGTGCCAGCAGCTTAGGGACAGTTCAAGAGACCCAGTACTTC.

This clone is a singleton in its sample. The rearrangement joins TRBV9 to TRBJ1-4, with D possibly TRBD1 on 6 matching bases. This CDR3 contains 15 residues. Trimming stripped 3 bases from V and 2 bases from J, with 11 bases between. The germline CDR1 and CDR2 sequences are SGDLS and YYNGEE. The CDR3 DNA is TGTGCCAGCAGCGCCCAGGGGTGGACTAATGAAAAACTGTTTTTT. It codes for CASSAQGWTNEKLFF.

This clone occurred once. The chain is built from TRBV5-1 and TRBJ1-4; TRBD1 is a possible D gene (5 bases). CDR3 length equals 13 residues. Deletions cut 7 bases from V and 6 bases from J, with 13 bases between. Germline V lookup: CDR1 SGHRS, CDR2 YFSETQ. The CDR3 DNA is TGCGCCAGCTGCAGGACACCAGATGAAAAACTGTTTTTT. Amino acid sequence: CASCRTPDEKLFF.

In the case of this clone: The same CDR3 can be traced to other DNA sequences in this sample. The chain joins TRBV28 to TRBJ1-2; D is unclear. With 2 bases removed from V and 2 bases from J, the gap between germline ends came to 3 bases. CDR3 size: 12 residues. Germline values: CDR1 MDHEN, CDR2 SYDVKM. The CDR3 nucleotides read TGTGCCAGCAGTTTAGGGAACTATGGCTACACCTTC. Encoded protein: CASSLGNYGYTF.

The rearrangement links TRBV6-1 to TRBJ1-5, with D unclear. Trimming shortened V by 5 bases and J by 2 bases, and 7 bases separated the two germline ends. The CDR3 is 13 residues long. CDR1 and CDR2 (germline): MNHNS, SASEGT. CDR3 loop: CASSPDGNQPQHF. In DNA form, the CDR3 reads TGTGCCAGCAGTCCGGACGGCAATCAGCCCCAGCATTTT.

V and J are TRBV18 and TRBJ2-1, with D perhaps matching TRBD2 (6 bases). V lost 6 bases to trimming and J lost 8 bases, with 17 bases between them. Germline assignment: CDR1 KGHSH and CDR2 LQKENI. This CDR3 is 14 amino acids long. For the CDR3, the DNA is TGTGCCAGCTCCCCCGGGACTTCCTGGGATGAGCAGTTCTTC. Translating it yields CASSPGTSWDEQFF. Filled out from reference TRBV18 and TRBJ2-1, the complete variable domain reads NAGVMQNPRHLVRRRGQEARLRCSPMKGHSHVYWYRQLPEEGLKFMVYLQKENIIDESGMPKERFSAEFPKEGPSILRIQQVVRGDSAAYFCASSPGTSWDEQFFGPGTRLTVL.

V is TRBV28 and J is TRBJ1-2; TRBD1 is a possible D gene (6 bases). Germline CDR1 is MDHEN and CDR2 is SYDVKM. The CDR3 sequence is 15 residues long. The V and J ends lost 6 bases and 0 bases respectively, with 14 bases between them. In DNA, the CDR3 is TGTGCCAGCAGACCTACAGAGGGGGCTAACTATGGCTACACCTTC. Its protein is CASRPTEGANYGYTF.

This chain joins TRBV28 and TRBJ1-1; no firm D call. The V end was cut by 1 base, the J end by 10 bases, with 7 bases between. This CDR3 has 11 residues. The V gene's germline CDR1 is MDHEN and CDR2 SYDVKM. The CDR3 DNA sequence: TGTGCCAGCAGTTTATCCTTTGGAGCTTTCTTT. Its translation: CASSLSFGAFF. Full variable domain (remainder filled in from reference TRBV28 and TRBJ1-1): DVKVTQSSRYLVKRTGEKVFLECVQDMDHENMFWYRQDPGLGLRLIYFSYDVKMKEKGDIPEGYSVSREKKERFSLILESASTNQTSMYLCASSLSFGAFFGQGTRLTVV.

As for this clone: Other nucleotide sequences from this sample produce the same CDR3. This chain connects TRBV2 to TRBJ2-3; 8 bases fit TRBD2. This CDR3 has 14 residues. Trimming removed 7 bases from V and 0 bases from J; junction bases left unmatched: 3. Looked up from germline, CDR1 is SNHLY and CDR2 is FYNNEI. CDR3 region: CASKTSGSTDTQYF. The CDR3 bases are TGTGCCAGCAAAACTAGCGGTAGCACAGATACGCAGTATTTT.

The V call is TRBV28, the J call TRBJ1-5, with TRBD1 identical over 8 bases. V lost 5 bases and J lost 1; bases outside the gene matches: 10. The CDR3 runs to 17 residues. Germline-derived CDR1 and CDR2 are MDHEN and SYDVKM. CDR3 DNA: TGTGCCAGCAGTCCGTCTAGACAGGGGATCAGCAATCAGCCCCAGCATTTT. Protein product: CASSPSRQGISNQPQHF.

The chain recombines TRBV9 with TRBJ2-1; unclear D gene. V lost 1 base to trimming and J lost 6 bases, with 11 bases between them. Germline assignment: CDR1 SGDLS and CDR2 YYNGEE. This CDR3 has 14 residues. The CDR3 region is CASSVTTRGNEQFF. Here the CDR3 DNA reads TGTGCCAGCAGCGTAACGACACGTGGCAATGAGCAGTTCTTC. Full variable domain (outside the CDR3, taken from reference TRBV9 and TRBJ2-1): DSGVTQTPKHLITATGQRVTLRCSPRSGDLSVYWYQQSLDQGLQFLIQYYNGEERAKGNILERFSAQQFPDLHSELNLSSLELGDSALYFCASSVTTRGNEQFFGPGTRLTVL.

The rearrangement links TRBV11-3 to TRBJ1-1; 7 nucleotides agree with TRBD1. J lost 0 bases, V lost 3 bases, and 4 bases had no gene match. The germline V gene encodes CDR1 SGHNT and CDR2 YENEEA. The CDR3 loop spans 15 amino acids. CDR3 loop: CASSLGTGVNTEAFF. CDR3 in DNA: TGTGCCAGCAGCTTGGGCACAGGGGTGAACACTGAAGCTTTCTTT.

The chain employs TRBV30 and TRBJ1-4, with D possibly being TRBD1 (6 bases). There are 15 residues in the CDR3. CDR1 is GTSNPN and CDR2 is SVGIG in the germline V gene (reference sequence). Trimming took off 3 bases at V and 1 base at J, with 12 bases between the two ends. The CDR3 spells CAWSLRGGTNEKLFF. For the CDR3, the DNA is TGTGCCTGGAGCCTCAGGGGCGGAACTAATGAAAAACTGTTTTTT.

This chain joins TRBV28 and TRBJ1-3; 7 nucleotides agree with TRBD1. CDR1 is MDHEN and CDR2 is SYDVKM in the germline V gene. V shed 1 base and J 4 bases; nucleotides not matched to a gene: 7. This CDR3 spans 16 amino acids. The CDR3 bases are TGTGCCAGCAGTTTATTAGGGGGCGCGTTGGGAAACACCATATATTTT. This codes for CASSLLGGALGNTIYF.

As DNA, the CDR3 is TGTGCCAGCAGTTTACCGACTAGCGGAAAAGAGACCCAGTACTTC. It codes for CASSLPTSGKETQYF. This chain links TRBV28 with TRBJ2-5; 9 nucleotides agree with TRBD2. Germline CDR1 reads MDHEN; CDR2 reads SYDVKM. The CDR3 is made up of 15 amino acids. Unmatched junction bases numbered 4, after V lost 2 bases and J lost 3 bases.

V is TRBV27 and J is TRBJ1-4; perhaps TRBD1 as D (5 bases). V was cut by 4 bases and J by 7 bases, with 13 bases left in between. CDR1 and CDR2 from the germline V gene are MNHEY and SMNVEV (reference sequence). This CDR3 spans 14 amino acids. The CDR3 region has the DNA TGTGCCAGCAGTTGGTTTTCAAGGGGTGAAAAACTGTTTTTT. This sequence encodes CASSWFSRGEKLFF.

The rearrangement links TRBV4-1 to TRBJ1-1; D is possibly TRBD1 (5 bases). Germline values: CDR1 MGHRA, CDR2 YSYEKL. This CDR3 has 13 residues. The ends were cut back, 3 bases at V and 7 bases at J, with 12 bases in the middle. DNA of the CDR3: TGCGCCAGCAGCCACCTCGGGGCATTTGAAGCTTTCTTT. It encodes CASSHLGAFEAFF.

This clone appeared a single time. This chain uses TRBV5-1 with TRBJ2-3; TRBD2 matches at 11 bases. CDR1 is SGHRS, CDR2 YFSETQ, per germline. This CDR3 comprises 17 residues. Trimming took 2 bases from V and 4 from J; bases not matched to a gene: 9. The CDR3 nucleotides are TGCGCCAGCAGCTTTCGGACTAGCGGGTCGGTGGCAGATACGCAGTATTTT. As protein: CASSFRTSGSVADTQYF.

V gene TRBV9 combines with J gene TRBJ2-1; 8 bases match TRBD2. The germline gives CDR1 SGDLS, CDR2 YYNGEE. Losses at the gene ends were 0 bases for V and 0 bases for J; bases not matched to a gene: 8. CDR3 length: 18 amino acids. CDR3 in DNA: TGTGCCAGCAGCGTAGCAACTTTAGCGGGAAGCTCCTACAATGAGCAGTTCTTC. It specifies CASSVATLAGSSYNEQFF.

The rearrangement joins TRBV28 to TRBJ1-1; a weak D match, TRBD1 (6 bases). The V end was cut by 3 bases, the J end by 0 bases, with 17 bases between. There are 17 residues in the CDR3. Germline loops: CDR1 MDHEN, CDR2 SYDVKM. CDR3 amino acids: CASSFSPGGGMNTEAFF. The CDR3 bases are TGTGCCAGCAGTTTTTCACCCGGGGGCGGCATGAACACTGAAGCTTTCTTT.

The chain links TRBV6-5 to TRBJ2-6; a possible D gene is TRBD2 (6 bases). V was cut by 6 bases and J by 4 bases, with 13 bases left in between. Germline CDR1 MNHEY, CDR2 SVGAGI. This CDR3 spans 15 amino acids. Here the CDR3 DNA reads TGTGCCAGCAGCCAGCGGGTAGTAGGGGCCAACGTCCTGACTTTC. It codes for CASSQRVVGANVLTF.

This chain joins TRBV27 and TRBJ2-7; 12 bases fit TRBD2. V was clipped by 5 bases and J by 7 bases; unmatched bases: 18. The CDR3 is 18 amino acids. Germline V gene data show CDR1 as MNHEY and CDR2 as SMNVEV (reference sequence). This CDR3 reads CASSPRTSGTTPRREQYF. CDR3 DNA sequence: TGTGCCAGCAGTCCCCGGACTAGCGGGACGACCCCGAGAAGAGAGCAGTACTTC.

The chain's CDR3 is CASSPERRETQYF. The CDR3 DNA reads as TGTGCCAGCAGCCCTGAGCGGCGTGAGACCCAGTACTTC. The V and J genes are TRBV7-2 and TRBJ2-5, with a tentative D call TRBD2 (5 bases). Trimming pared 5 bases from V and 5 bases from J, leaving 12 bases between. CDR1 and CDR2 from the germline V gene are SGHTA and FQGNSA. The CDR3 totals 13 residues. The complete variable domain, with remaining parts taken from reference TRBV7-2 and TRBJ2-5, reads GAGVSQSPSNKVTEKGKDVELRCDPISGHTALYWYRQSLGQGLEFLIYFQGNSAPDKSGLPSDRFSAERTGGSVSTLTIQRTQQEDSAVYLCASSPERRETQYFGPGTRLLVL.

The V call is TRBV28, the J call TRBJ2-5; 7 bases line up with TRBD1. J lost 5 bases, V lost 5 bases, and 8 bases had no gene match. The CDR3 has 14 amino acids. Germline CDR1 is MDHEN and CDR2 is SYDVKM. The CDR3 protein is CASSDTGVRETQYF. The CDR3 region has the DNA TGTGCCAGCAGTGATACAGGGGTTAGGGAGACCCAGTACTTC.